The next 18 T cell receptor beta chains were all read from a single sample in a study of cytomegalovirus exposure and HLA in healthy donors. PCR amplification relied on 60 Vbeta primers (plus 13 Jbeta primers). This table comes from immunoSEQ multiplex PCR, and its TCRdb copy is limited to in-frame clones, with some not included. This table has over 100,000 clones, more than 75% appearing once. Sequenced material: PBMCs. The receptors come from a woman between 35 and 50 years old in good health and CMV-seropositive.

This chain connects TRBV4-1 to TRBJ1-1, with a tentative D call TRBD1 (5 bases). The CDR3 is 15 amino acids. CDR1 is MGHRA and CDR2 is YSYEKL in the germline V gene. The V end was cut by 3 bases, the J end by 4 bases, with 15 bases between. This CDR3 is CASSHYWGGSTEAFF. CDR3 DNA: TGCGCCAGCAGCCACTACTGGGGGGGATCCACTGAAGCTTTCTTT.

The chain links TRBV6-4 to TRBJ1-3; D not resolved. The ends were cut back, 3 bases at V and 0 bases at J, with 15 bases in the middle. The CDR3 is 17 residues long. Germline V gene data show CDR1 as MRHNA and CDR2 as SNTAGT. The CDR3 here is CASSESPGGSSGNTIYF. The CDR3 DNA is TGTGCCAGCAGTGAATCCCCCGGAGGATCCTCTGGAAACACCATATATTTT.

The CDR3 DNA follows: TGTGCCAGCTCCTTTCGGGGGGGCCAGGATACGCAGTATTTT. Encoded protein: CASSFRGGQDTQYF. This sequence joins TRBV2 and TRBJ2-3; 8 bases fit TRBD2. Trimming took 8 bases from V and 6 from J; bases not matched to a gene: 10. Germline CDR1 is SNHLY and CDR2 is FYNNEI. CDR3 length: 14 amino acids.

This clone was counted only a few times. V is TRBV2 and J is TRBJ1-3, with D tentatively TRBD1 (6 bases). Germline V gene sequence: CDR1 SNHLY, CDR2 FYNNEI. The length of the CDR3 is 14 residues. V shed 1 base and J shed 4 bases, with 8 bases lying between them. Here the CDR3 reads CASSEGGRGNTIYF. The CDR3 DNA sequence: TGTGCCAGCAGTGAAGGGGGGCGAGGAAACACCATATATTTT.

The genes are TRBV7-9 and TRBJ1-4; no reliable D call. CDR1 SEHNR and CDR2 FQNEAQ come from the germline V gene (reference sequence). The length of the CDR3 is 15 residues. Trimming took off 5 bases at V and 0 bases at J, with 10 bases between the two ends. DNA of the CDR3: TGTGCCAGCAGCACTGGGCTTGCAACTAATGAAAAACTGTTTTTT. Its protein product is CASSTGLATNEKLFF.

J is TRBJ1-2 and V is TRBV28, with D maybe TRBD1 (5 bases). The CDR3 contains 14 residues. The germline V gene encodes CDR1 MDHEN and CDR2 SYDVKM. Deletions cut 7 bases from V and 2 bases from J, with 14 bases between. CDR3 DNA: TGTGCCAGCAACGCAGGGCTAGCGAACTATGGCTACACCTTC. This codes for CASNAGLANYGYTF.

V usage is TRBV5-1 and J usage is TRBJ2-5; 7 nucleotides match TRBD2. The end of the DNA aligns better with TRBJ2-7, so the J call may be wrong. Germline V gene data show CDR1 as SGHRS and CDR2 as YFSETQ. This CDR3 is built from 14 residues. CDR3 protein: CASSSNPGGYEQYF. CDR3 coding DNA: TGCGCCAGCAGCTCGAACCCGGGGGGCTACGAGCAGTACTTC.

This sequence joins TRBV9 and TRBJ1-2; possible D gene TRBD1, 6 bases. V was shortened by 4 bases and J by 6 bases, with 10 bases between the two germline ends. The V gene's germline CDR1 is SGDLS and CDR2 YYNGEE. The CDR3 sequence is 12 residues long. CDR3 region: CASSTRGHGYTF. CDR3 sequence (DNA): TGTGCCAGCAGCACCAGGGGCCATGGCTACACCTTC.

The chain recombines TRBV30 with TRBJ1-5; 7 bases fit TRBD1. This CDR3 spans 14 amino acids. The V segment lost 3 bases and the J segment 6 bases; nucleotides outside the gene matches: 8. The V gene's germline CDR1 is GTSNPN and CDR2 SVGIG (reference sequence). DNA of the CDR3: TGTGCCTGGAGCCTGACAGGGAGCTTTCAGCCCCAGCATTTT. This sequence encodes CAWSLTGSFQPQHF.

The chain is built from TRBV6-5 and TRBJ2-1; D possibly corresponds to TRBD1 (6 bases). The V end was cut by 6 bases, the J end by 0 bases, with 12 bases between. This CDR3 spans 15 amino acids. The germline V gene has CDR1 MNHEY and CDR2 SVGAGI. CDR3 sequence: CASRRTESSYNEQFF. The DNA of the CDR3 is TGTGCCAGCAGGAGGACAGAAAGCTCCTACAATGAGCAGTTCTTC.

The chain links TRBV9 to TRBJ1-2, with D possibly matching TRBD1 (5 bases). The CDR3 runs to 14 residues. Germline assignment: CDR1 SGDLS and CDR2 YYNGEE. V lost 6 bases and J lost 3, with 15 bases in between. The CDR3 reads CASTLLGGDYGYTF. The CDR3 bases are TGTGCCAGCACCTTGCTGGGGGGGGACTATGGCTACACCTTC.

The chain has TRBV5-4 and TRBJ1-1; D call uncertain. Looked up from germline, CDR1 is SGHNT and CDR2 is YYREEE (reference sequence). The CDR3 length is 14 residues. Trimming took off 1 base at V and 1 base at J, with 8 bases between the two ends. The CDR3 coding sequence is TGTGCCAGCAGCTTGTCGGGTACGAACACTGAAGCTTTCTTT. This gives the protein CASSLSGTNTEAFF.

The chain employs TRBV29-1 and TRBJ2-5; D is perhaps TRBD2 (5 bases). Trimming removed 4 bases from V and 4 bases from J, with 7 bases in between. Germline V gene data show CDR1 as SQVTM and CDR2 as ANQGSEA. The CDR3 loop spans 11 amino acids. This CDR3 reads CSVGELETQYF. The DNA of the CDR3 is TGCAGCGTTGGGGAGCTAGAGACCCAGTACTTC.

The chain recombines TRBV2 with TRBJ1-1; 7 nucleotides agree with TRBD1. V trimming: 9 bases; J trimming: 5 bases; junction bases outside the gene matches: 6. The CDR3 loop spans 12 amino acids. The germline gives CDR1 SNHLY, CDR2 FYNNEI. DNA of the CDR3: TGTGCCAGTGACAGGGAGGTGACTGAAGCTTTCTTT. Residues: CASDREVTEAFF.

This clone appeared a single time. This rearrangement joins TRBV6-6 to TRBJ1-1, with D hard to call. V lost 8 bases to trimming and J lost 0 bases, with 16 bases between them. The CDR3 is 15 amino acids. Germline lookup yields CDR1 MNHNY and CDR2 SVGAGI (reference sequence). CDR3 residues: CASWAGSLMNTEAFF. CDR3 bases: TGTGCCAGCTGGGCGGGGAGTCTGATGAACACTGAAGCTTTCTTT.

The chain joins TRBV7-9 to TRBJ2-5, with TRBD1 as a possible D gene (5 bases). CDR1 is SEHNR, CDR2 FQNEAQ, per germline (reference sequence). This CDR3 has 13 amino acids. V lost 1 base to trimming and J lost 5 bases, with 8 bases between them. CDR3 nucleotide sequence: TGTGCCAGCAGCTTAGACAGGACGGAGACCCAGTACTTC. It yields the protein CASSLDRTETQYF.

Only a few counts were recorded for this clone. J is TRBJ2-5 and V is TRBV10-2; the D is unclear. CDR3 length equals 13 residues. Trimming stripped 2 bases from V and 2 bases from J, with 6 bases between. Germline-derived CDR1 and CDR2 are WSHSY and SAAADI. CDR3 coding DNA: TGCGCCAGCAGTGAGGCACAACAAGAGACCCAGTACTTC. As protein: CASSEAQQETQYF.

The chain carries TRBV4-1 and TRBJ1-1, with unresolved D. Germline V gene lookup returns CDR1 MGHRA and CDR2 YSYEKL. V was pared by 8 bases and J by 7 bases, with 20 bases between. This CDR3 spans 14 amino acids. The CDR3 DNA is TGCGCCAGCGCCCCAAATGACCATCTAGGTGAAGCTTTCTTT. Protein sequence: CASAPNDHLGEAFF.